The present entry profiles one TCR beta chain with its context. Antigen unknown. The data derive from a study of cytomegalovirus exposure and HLA in healthy donors. Study-wide results and caveats: In vitro testing confirmed a few CMV-associated chains as specific for CMV antigens.

Primers included in the PCR were 60 Vbeta and 13 Jbeta primers. Authors' methods: Later work found tens of millions of unique TCR beta chains, with roughly 11 million shared. TCRdb's copy holds only in-frame clones and misses some; the assay was immunoSEQ multiplex PCR. The V and J calls and clone size come from that table; D and trimming were worked out from the DNA. The data show 110,000 to 150,000 clones, roughly 76% seen once. CDR1 is LNHNV, CDR2 YYDKDF, per germline (reference sequence). The CDR3 sequence is 16 residues long. Trimming stripped 0 bases from V and 3 bases from J, with 13 bases between.

The specimen sequenced was PBMCs. This receptor was taken from a female donor in good health and CMV-seronegative. The chain recombines TRBV15 with TRBJ2-3, with TRBD2 as a possible D gene (6 bases). The CDR3 DNA follows: TGTGCCACCAGCAGAGATCCGGGGGTGGGGACAGATACGCAGTATTTT. As protein: CATSRDPGVGTDTQYF.